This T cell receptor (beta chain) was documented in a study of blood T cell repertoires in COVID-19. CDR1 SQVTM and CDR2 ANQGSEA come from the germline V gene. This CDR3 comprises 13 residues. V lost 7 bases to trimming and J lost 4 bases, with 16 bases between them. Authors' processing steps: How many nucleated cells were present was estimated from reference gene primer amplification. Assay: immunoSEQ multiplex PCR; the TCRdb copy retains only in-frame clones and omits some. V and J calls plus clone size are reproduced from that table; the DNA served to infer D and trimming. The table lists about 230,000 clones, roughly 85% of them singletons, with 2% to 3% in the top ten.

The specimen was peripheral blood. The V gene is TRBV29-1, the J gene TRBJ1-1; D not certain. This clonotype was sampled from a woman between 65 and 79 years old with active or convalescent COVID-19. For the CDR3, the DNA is TGCAGCGCCGCAGGAACGGGGTCCACTGAAGCTTTCTTT. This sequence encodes CSAAGTGSTEAFF.